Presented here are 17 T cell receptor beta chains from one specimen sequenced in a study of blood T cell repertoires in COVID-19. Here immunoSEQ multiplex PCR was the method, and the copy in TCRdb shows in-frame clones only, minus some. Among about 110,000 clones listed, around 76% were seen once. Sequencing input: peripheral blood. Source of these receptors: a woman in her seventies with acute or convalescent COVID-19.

DNA of the CDR3: TGCGCCAGCAGCCAAGAGAGGTTCGATAATTCACCCCTCCACTTT. Translation: CASSQERFDNSPLHF. This chain joins TRBV4-1 and TRBJ1-6; D is ambiguous. The CDR3 spans 15 residues. Between the trimmed V and J ends, which lost 0 bases and 5 bases, there was a span of 8 bases. The germline CDR1 and CDR2 sequences are MGHRA and YSYEKL.

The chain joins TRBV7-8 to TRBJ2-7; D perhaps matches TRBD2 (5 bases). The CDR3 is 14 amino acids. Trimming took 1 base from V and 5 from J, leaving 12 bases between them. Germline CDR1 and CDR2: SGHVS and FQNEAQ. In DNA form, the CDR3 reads TGTGCCAGCAGCTTAGGCCTAGCAATCGACGAGCAGTACTTC. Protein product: CASSLGLAIDEQYF.

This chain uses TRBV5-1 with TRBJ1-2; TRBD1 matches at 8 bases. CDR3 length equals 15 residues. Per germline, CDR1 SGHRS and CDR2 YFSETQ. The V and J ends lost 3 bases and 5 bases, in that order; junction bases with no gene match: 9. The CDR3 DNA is TGCGCCAGCAGCTACGGGACAGGCGTCTCGTATGGCTACACCTTC. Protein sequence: CASSYGTGVSYGYTF.

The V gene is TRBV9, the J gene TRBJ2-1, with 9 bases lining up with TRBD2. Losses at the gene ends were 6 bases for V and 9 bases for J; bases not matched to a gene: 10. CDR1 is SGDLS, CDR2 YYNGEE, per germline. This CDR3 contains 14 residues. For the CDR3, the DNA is TGTGCCAGCACCCCGGGACTAGCTCTTGGTGAGCAGTTCTTC. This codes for CASTPGLALGEQFF. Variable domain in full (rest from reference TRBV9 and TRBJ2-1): DSGVTQTPKHLITATGQRVTLRCSPRSGDLSVYWYQQSLDQGLQFLIQYYNGEERAKGNILERFSAQQFPDLHSELNLSSLELGDSALYFCASTPGLALGEQFFGPGTRLTVL.

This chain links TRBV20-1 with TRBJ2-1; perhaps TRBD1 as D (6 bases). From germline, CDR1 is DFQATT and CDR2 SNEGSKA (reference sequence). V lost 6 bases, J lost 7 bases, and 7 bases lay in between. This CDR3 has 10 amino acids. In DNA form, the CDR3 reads TGCAGTGCACAGGGAAATGAGCAGTTCTTC. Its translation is CSAQGNEQFF.

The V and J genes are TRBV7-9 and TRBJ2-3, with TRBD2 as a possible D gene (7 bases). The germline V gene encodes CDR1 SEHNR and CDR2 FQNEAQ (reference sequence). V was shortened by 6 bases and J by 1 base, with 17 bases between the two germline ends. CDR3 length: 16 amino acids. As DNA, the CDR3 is TGTGCCAGCAGACCAGGCGGGGGCGCCGGCACAGATACGCAGTATTTT. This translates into CASRPGGGAGTDTQYF.

The CDR3 DNA sequence: TGTGCCAGCAGGGTCGGGGTCACAGATACGCAGTATTTT. Its protein is CASRVGVTDTQYF. This sequence joins TRBV7-9 and TRBJ2-3; D might be TRBD2 (5 bases). The CDR3 length is 13 residues. The ends were cut back, 6 bases at V and 2 bases at J, with 9 bases in the middle. Germline V gene lookup returns CDR1 SEHNR and CDR2 FQNEAQ (reference sequence). Together with reference TRBV7-9 and TRBJ2-3, the CDR3 gives the full variable domain: DTGVSQNPRHKITKRGQNVTFRCDPISEHNRLYWYRQTLGQGPEFLTYFQNEAQLEKSRLLSDRFSAERPKGSFSTLEIQRTEQGDSAMYLCASRVGVTDTQYFGPGTRLTVL.

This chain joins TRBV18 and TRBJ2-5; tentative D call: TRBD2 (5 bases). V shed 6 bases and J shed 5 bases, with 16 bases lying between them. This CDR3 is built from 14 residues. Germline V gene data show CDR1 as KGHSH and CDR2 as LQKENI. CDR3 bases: TGTGCCAGCTCCTCTACTGGGAGTTTGGAGACCCAGTACTTC. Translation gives CASSSTGSLETQYF.

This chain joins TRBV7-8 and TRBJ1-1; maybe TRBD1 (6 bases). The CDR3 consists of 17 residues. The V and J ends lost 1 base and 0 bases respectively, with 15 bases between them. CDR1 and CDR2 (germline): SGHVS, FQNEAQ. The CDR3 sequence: CASSLGWQGRVNTEAFF. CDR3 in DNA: TGTGCCAGCAGCTTAGGCTGGCAGGGGAGGGTGAACACTGAAGCTTTCTTT. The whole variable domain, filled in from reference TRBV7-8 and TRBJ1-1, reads GAGVSQSPRYKVAKRGQDVALRCDPISGHVSLFWYQQALGQGPEFLTYFQNEAQLDKSGLPSDRFFAERPEGSVSTLKIQRTQQEDSAVYLCASSLGWQGRVNTEAFFGQGTRLTVV.

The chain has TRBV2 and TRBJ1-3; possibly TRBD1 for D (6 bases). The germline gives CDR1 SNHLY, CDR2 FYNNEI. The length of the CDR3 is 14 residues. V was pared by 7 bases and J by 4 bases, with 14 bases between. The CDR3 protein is CASKGGTSGNTIYF. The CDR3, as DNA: TGTGCCAGCAAGGGAGGGACATCCGGAAACACCATATATTTT.

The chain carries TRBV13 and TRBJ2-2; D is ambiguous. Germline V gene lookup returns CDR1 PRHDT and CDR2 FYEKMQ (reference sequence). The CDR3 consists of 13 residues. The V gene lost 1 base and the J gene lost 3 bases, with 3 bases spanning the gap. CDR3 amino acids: CASSLVYTGELFF. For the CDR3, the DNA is TGTGCCAGCAGCTTAGTATACACCGGGGAGCTGTTTTTT.

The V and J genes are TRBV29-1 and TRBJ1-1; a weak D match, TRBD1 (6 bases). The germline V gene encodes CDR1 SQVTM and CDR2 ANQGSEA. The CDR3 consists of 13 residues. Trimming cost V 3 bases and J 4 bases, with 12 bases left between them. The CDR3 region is CSVDPGGATEAFF. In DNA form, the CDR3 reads TGCAGCGTTGACCCCGGGGGGGCCACTGAAGCTTTCTTT.

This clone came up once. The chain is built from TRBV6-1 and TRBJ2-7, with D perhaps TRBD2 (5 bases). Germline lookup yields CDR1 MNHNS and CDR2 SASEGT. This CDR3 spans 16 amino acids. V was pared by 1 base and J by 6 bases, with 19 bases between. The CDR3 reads CASSEGSRGALVEQYF. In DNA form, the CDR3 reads TGTGCCAGCAGTGAAGGGTCACGGGGTGCACTGGTCGAGCAGTACTTC.

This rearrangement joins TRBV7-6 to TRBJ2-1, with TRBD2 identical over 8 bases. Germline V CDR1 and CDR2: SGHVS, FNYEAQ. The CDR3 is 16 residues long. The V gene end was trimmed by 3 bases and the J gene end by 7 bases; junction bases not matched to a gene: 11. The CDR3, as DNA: TGTGCCAGCAGCTTGAGTCGGGAGGGCCTAGGAAATGAGCAGTTCTTC. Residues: CASSLSREGLGNEQFF. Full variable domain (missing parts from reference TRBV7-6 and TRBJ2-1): GAGVSQSPRYKVTKRGQDVALRCDPISGHVSLYWYRQALGQGPEFLTYFNYEAQQDKSGLPNDRFSAERPEGSISTLTIQRTEQRDSAMYRCASSLSREGLGNEQFFGPGTRLTVL.

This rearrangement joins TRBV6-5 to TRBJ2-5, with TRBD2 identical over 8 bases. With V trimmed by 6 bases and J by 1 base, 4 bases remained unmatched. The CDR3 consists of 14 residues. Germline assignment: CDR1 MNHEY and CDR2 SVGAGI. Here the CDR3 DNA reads TGTGCCAGCAGGCCGGGACTAGTCCAAGAGACCCAGTACTTC. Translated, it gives CASRPGLVQETQYF.

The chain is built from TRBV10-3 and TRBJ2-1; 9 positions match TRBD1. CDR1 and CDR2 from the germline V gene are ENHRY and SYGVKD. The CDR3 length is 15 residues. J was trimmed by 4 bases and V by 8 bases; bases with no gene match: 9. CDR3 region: CAILDRDRAYNEQFF. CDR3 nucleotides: TGTGCCATCCTTGACCGGGACAGGGCTTACAATGAGCAGTTCTTC.

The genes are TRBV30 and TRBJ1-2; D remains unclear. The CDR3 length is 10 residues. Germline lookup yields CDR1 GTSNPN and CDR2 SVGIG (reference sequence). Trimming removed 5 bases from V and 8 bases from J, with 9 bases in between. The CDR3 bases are TGTGCCTGGGGACGAGAAGGCTACACCTTC. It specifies CAWGREGYTF. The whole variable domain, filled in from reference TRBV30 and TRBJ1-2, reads SQTIHQWPATLVQPVGSPLSLECTVEGTSNPNLYWYRQAAGRGLQLLFYSVGIGQISSEVPQNLSASRPQDRQFILSSKKLLLSDSGFYLCAWGREGYTFGSGTRLTVV.